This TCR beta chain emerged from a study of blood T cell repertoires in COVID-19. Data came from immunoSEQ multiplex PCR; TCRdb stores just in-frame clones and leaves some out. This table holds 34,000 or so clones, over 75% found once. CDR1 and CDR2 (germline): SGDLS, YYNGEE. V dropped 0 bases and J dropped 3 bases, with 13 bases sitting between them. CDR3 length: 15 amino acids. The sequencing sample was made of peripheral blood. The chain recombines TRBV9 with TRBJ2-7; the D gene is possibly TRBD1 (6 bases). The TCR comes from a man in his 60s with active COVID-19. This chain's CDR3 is CASSVEVGASYEQYF. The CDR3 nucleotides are TGTGCCAGCAGCGTAGAGGTGGGGGCAAGCTACGAGCAGTACTTC.